The clone carrying this TCR beta chain has a single count. The data were obtained in a study of blood T cell repertoires in COVID-19. Study-wide background: Italy, Spain and the United States were the sources of the convalescent and acute COVID-19 samples. T cells, B-cell-depleted T cells, or PBMCs provided the cDNA or gDNA that served as material.

The junction had 3 bases not matched to a gene; V was cut back by 6 bases and J by 2 bases. This CDR3 spans 13 amino acids. Germline V gives CDR1 LNHDA, CDR2 SQIVND (reference sequence). Authors' processing steps: Scientists estimated how many nucleated cells there were by amplifying reference gene primers. Sequencing was performed with immunoSEQ multiplex PCR; in TCRdb, only in-frame clones are kept and a portion is missing. Clonal size and the V and J genes are those of that table, whereas D and trimming came from the DNA. Of 78,000 or so clones in the sample, roughly 87% are singletons; the top ten hold 9.5% to 15%.

The chain joins TRBV19 to TRBJ1-1; TRBD1 aligns across 7 bases. The receptor was isolated from a man of 80 years or more with acute or convalescent COVID-19. The sequencing sample was made of peripheral blood. The chain's CDR3 is CASSGQANTEAFF. The CDR3 coding sequence is TGTGCCAGTAGCGGACAGGCTAACACTGAAGCTTTCTTT.